This T cell receptor beta chain was documented in a study of cytotoxic CD8 clonotypes in ibrutinib-treated CLL. The table came from immunoSEQ multiplex PCR; TCRdb's copy has only in-frame clones and leaves some out. The sample lists fewer than 20,000 clones; 55% to 80% were seen once. CDR1 is SGDLS and CDR2 is YYNGEE in the germline V gene. The length of the CDR3 is 14 residues. The V segment lost 4 bases and the J segment 8 bases; nucleotides outside the gene matches: 8. The sample consisted of PBMCs, taken after 12 months of ibrutinib treatment. The rearrangement joins TRBV9 to TRBJ2-1; 8 bases agree with TRBD2. The sequence came from a human donor with chronic lymphocytic leukemia. CDR3 in amino acids: CASSTGLGIDEQFF. The CDR3 region has the DNA TGTGCCAGCAGCACGGGACTAGGGATCGATGAGCAGTTCTTC.